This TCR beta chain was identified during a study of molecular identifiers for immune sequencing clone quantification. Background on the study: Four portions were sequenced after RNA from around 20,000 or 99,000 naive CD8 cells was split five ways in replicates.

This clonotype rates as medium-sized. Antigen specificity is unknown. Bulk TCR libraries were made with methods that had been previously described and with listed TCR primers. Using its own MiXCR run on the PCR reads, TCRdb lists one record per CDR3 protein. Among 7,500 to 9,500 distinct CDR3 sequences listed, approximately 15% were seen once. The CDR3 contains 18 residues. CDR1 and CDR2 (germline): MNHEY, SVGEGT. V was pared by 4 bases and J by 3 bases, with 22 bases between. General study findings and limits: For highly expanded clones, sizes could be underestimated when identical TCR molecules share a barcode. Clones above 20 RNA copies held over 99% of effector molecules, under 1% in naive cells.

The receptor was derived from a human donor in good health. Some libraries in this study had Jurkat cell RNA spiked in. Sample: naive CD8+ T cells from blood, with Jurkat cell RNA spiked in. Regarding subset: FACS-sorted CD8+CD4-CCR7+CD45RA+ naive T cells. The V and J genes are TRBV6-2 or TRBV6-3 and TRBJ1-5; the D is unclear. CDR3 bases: TGTGCCAGCAGTTTATCAGGACCGATATTGAATCACAATCAGCCCCAGCATTTT. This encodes CASSLSGPILNHNQPQHF.